What follows are 4 T cell receptor beta chains derived from one specimen sequenced in a study of identical twins. TCRdb called the 5' RACE reads again in MiXCR, with one record for every CDR3 protein. The sample lists hundreds of thousands of distinct CDR3 sequences; around 10% were seen once. The sample was memory (CD45RO+) T cells sorted from blood. The origin of the receptors is a woman aged 18-30 years in good health.

The chain combines TRBV20-1 with TRBJ2-5, with D uncertain. Germline-derived CDR1 and CDR2 are DFQATT and SNEGSKA (reference sequence). The CDR3 is 12 amino acids. The CDR3 sequence: CSVAGIQETQYF. The CDR3 DNA reads as TGCAGCGTCGCTGGGATCCAAGAGACCCAGTACTTC.

This clonotype was counted at least ten times. The V gene is TRBV20-1, the J gene TRBJ1-1, with 7 bases that match TRBD1. With V trimmed by 4 bases and J by 3 bases, 5 bases remained unmatched. Germline lookup yields CDR1 DFQATT and CDR2 SNEGSKA (reference sequence). This CDR3 is built from 13 residues. The CDR3 spells CSATPGGDTEAFF. The CDR3 DNA follows: TGCAGTGCTACCCCAGGGGGAGACACTGAAGCTTTCTTT.

This clonotype was seen more than once but under ten times. CDR3 DNA sequence: TGTGCCAGCAGCCACAGTGTCGACGTAGATACGCAGTATTTT. It encodes CASSHSVDVDTQYF. The chain uses TRBV11-2 and TRBJ2-3; D not certain. The CDR3 spans 14 residues. Trimming took off 5 bases at V and 5 bases at J, with 14 bases between the two ends. Germline V gene lookup returns CDR1 SGHAT and CDR2 FQNNGV.

This chain connects TRBV15 to TRBJ2-1; TRBD1 aligns across 7 bases. Germline V gene sequence: CDR1 LNHNV, CDR2 YYDKDF (reference sequence). The CDR3 is 15 residues long. The J segment lost 5 bases and the V segment lost 3 bases, leaving 7 bases of the junction unmatched. CDR3 coding DNA: TGTGCCACCAGCAGGTCGACAGGGACAAACAATGAGCAGTTCTTC. It encodes CATSRSTGTNNEQFF.